This entry features one T cell receptor (beta chain) sequence. What it recognizes is unknown. The CDR3 totals 16 residues. Unmatched junction bases numbered 4, after V lost 5 bases and J lost 0 bases. TCRdb recomputed calls from the 5' RACE reads with MiXCR, one row per CDR3 protein. The sample comprises around 5,000 distinct CDR3 sequences, around 25% of which are singletons, and 2.2% rests with the top ten. The data are from a study of T-cell memory formation after mild COVID-19. Study-wide findings and caveats: Contracting clones, day 15 to 85, had balanced CD4/CD8, and later expanders favored CD4+. A subset of responding clones appeared in pre-infection memory, suggesting cross-reactive memory joined.

The V call is TRBV12-3 or TRBV12-4, the J call TRBJ1-5; the match to TRBD1 covers 10 bases. Sequencing was done on a sample of PBMCs or a T cell subset sorted from them (not recorded which). The receptor's source is an adult who had mild COVID-19 (a few samples of this study predate the infection). Cell type and time point are not known. The CDR3 coding sequence is TGTGCCAGCAGTCTTGACAGGGGGCATAGCAATCAGCCCCAGCATTTT. Its translation: CASSLDRGHSNQPQHF.